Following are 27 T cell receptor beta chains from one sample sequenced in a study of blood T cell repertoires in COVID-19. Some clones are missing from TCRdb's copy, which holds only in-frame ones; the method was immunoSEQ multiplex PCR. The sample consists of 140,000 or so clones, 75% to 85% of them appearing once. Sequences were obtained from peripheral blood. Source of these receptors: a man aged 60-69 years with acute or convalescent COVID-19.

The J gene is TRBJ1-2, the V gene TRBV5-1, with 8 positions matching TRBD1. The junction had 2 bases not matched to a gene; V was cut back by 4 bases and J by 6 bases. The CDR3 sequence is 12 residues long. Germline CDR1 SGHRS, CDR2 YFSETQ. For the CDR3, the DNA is TGCGCCAGCAGCCTACAGGGGGATGGCTACACCTTC. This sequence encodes CASSLQGDGYTF.

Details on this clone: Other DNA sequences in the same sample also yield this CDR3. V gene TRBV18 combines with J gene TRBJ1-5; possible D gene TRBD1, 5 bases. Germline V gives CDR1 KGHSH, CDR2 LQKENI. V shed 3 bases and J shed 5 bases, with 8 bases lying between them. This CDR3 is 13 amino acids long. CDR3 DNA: TGTGCCAGCTCACCTGGAGGGGATCAGCCCCAGCATTTT. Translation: CASSPGGDQPQHF.

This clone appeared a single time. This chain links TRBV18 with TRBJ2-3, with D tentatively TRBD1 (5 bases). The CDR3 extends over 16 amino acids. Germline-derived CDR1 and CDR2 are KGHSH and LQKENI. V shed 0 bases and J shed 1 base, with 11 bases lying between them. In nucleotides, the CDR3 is TGTGCCAGCTCACCACCCTCAGGGTCTGGCACAGATACGCAGTATTTT. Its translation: CASSPPSGSGTDTQYF.

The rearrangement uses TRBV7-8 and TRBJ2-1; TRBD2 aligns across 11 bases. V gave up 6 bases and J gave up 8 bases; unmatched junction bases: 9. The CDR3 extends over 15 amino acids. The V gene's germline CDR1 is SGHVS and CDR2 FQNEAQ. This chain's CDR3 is CASSDSGRASHEQFF. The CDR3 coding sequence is TGTGCCAGCAGTGATAGCGGGAGGGCCAGTCATGAGCAGTTCTTC. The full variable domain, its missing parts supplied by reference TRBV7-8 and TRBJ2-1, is GAGVSQSPRYKVAKRGQDVALRCDPISGHVSLFWYQQALGQGPEFLTYFQNEAQLDKSGLPSDRFFAERPEGSVSTLKIQRTQQEDSAVYLCASSDSGRASHEQFFGPGTRLTVL.

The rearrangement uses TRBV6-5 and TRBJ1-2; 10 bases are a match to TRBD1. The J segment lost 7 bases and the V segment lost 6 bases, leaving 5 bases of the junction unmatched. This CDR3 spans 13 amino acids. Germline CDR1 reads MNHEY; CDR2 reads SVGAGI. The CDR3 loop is CASRADRGSGYTF. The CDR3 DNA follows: TGTGCCAGCAGAGCGGACAGGGGGTCTGGCTACACCTTC.

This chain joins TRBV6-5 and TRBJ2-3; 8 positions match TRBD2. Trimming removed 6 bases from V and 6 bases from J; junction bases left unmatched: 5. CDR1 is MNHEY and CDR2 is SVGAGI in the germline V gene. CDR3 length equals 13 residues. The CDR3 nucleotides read TGTGCCAGCAGGCAAGCGGGGGTTGATACGCAGTATTTT. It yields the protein CASRQAGVDTQYF.

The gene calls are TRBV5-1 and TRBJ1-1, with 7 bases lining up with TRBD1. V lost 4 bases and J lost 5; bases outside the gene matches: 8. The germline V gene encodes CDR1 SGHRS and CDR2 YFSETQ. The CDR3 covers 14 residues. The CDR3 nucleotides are TGCGCCAGCAGCGTTGACAGGGCAGGGACTGAAGCTTTCTTT. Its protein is CASSVDRAGTEAFF.

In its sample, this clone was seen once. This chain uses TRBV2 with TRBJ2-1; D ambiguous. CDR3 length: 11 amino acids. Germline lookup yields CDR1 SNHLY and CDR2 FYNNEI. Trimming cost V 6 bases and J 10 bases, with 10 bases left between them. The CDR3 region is CASRVLSEQFF. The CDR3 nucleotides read TGTGCCAGCAGGGTACTAAGCGAGCAGTTCTTC.

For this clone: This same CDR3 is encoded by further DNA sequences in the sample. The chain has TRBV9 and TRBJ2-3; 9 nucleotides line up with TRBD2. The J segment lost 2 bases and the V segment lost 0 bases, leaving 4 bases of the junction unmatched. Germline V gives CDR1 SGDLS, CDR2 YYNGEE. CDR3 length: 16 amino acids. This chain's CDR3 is CASSVVLAGPTDTQYF. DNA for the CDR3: TGTGCCAGCAGCGTAGTTCTAGCGGGACCCACAGATACGCAGTATTTT.

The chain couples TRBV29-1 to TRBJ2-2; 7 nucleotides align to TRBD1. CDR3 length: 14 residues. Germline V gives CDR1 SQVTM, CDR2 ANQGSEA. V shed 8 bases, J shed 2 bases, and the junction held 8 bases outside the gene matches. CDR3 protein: CSPQRDRNTGELFF. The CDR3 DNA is TGCAGCCCCCAAAGGGACAGAAACACCGGGGAGCTGTTTTTT.

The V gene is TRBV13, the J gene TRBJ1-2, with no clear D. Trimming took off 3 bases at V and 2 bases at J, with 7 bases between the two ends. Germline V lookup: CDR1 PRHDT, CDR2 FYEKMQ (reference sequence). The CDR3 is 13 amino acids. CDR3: CASSLATNYGYTF. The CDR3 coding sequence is TGTGCCAGCAGCTTGGCAACAAACTATGGCTACACCTTC.

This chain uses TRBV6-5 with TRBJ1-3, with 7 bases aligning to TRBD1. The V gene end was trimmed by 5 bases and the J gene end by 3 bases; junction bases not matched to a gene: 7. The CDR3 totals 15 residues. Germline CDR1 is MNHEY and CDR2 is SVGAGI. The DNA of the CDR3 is TGTGCCAGCAGTATAAACCGGGACAGTGGAAACACCATATATTTT. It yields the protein CASSINRDSGNTIYF.

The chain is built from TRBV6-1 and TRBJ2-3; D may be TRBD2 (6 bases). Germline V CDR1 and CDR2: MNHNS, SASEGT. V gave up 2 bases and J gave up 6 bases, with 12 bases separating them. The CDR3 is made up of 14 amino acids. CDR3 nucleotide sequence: TGTGCCAGCAGTGAACGGCGGGAAAGGGATACGCAGTATTTT. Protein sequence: CASSERRERDTQYF.

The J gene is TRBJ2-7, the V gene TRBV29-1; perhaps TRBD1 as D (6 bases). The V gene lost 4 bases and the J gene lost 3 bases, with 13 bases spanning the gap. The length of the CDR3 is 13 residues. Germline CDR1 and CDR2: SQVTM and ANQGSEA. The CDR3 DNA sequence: TGCAGCGTTGGCAGGGGACAACGCTACGAGCAGTACTTC. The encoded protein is CSVGRGQRYEQYF.

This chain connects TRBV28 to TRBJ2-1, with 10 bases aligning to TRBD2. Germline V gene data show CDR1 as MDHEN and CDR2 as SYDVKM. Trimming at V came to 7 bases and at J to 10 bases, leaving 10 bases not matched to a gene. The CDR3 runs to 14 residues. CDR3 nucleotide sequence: TGTGCCAGCAACCCCAGGACTAGCGGAAGAGAGCAGTTCTTC. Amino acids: CASNPRTSGREQFF.

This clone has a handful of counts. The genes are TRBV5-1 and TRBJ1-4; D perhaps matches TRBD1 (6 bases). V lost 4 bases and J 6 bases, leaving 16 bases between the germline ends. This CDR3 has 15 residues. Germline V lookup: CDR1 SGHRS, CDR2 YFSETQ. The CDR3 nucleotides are TGCGCCAGCAGCGCCCGCGGGGGCGGGGATGAAAAACTGTTTTTT. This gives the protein CASSARGGGDEKLFF.

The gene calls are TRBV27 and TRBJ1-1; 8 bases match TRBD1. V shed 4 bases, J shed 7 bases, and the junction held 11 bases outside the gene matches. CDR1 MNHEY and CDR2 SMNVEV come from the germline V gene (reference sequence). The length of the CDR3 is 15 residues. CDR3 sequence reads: CASSSQTGAAIEAFF. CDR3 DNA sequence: TGTGCCAGCAGTTCACAGACAGGGGCGGCGATTGAAGCTTTCTTT.

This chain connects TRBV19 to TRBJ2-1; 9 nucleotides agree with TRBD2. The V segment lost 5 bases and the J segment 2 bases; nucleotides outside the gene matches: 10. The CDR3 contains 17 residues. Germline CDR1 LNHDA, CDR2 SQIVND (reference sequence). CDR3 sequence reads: CASSLDAASGAYNEQFF. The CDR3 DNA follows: TGTGCCAGTAGTCTCGACGCGGCTAGCGGGGCCTACAATGAGCAGTTCTTC. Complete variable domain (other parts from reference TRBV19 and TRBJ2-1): DGGITQSPKYLFRKEGQNVTLSCEQNLNHDAMYWYRQDPGQGLRLIYYSQIVNDFQKGDIAEGYSVSREKKESFPLTVTSAQKNPTAFYLCASSLDAASGAYNEQFFGPGTRLTVL.

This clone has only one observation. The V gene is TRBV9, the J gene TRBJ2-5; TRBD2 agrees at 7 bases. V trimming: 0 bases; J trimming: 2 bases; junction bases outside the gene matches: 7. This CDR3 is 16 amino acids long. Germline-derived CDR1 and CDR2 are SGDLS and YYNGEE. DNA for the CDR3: TGTGCCAGCAGCGTAGATCCTAGCGGAGGTCAAGAGACCCAGTACTTC. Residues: CASSVDPSGGQETQYF.

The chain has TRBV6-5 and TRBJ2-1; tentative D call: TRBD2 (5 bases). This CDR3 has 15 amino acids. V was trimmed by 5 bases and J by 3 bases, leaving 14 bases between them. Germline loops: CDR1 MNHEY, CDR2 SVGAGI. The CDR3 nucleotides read TGTGCCAGCAGTACCCGGGATGTTCTCTACAATGAGCAGTTCTTC. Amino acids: CASSTRDVLYNEQFF.

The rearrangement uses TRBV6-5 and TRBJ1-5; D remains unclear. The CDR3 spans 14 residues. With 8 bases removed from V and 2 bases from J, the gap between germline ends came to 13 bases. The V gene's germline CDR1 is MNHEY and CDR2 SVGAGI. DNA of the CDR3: TGTGCCAGCGTGGAGGTCTTGGGCAATCAGCCCCAGCATTTT. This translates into CASVEVLGNQPQHF.

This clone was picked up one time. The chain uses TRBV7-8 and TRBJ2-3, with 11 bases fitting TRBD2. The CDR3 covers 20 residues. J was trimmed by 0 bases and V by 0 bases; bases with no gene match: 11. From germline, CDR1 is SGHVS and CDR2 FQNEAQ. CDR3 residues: CASSLARTSGLVPSTDTQYF. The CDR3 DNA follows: TGTGCCAGCAGCTTAGCTAGGACTAGCGGGCTTGTGCCTAGCACAGATACGCAGTATTTT.

The CDR3 DNA follows: TGTGCCAGCAGCCAAGATTGGGGGACAGCGGCAATGAGCTCCTACGAGCAGTACTTC. Translated: CASSQDWGTAAMSSYEQYF. This chain connects TRBV14 to TRBJ2-7; 7 positions match TRBD1. This CDR3 region has 19 residues. Germline lookup yields CDR1 SGHDN and CDR2 FVKESK. Unmatched junction bases numbered 14, after V lost 0 bases and J lost 0 bases.

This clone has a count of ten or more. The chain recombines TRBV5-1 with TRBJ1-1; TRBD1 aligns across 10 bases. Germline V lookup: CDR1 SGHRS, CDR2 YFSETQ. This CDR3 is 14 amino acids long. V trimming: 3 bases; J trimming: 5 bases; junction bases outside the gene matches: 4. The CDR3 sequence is CASSSGQGWTEAFF. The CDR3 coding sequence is TGCGCCAGCAGCTCGGGACAGGGGTGGACTGAAGCTTTCTTT. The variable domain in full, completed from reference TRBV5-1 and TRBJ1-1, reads KAGVTQTPRYLIKTRGQQVTLSCSPISGHRSVSWYQQTPGQGLQFLFEYFSETQRNKGNFPGRFSGRQFSNSRSEMNVSTLELGDSALYLCASSSGQGWTEAFFGQGTRLTVV.

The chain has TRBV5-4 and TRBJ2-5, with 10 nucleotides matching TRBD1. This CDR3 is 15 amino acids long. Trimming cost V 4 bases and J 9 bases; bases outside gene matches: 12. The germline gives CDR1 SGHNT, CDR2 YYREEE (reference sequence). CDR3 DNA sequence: TGTGCCAGCAGCCGTGGGACAGGGGAAGGACTGGCCCAGTACTTC. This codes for CASSRGTGEGLAQYF. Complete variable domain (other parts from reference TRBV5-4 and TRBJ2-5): ETGVTQSPTHLIKTRGQQVTLRCSSQSGHNTVSWYQQALGQGPQFIFQYYREEENGRGNFPPRFSGLQFPNYSSELNVNALELDDSALYLCASSRGTGEGLAQYFGPGTRLLVL.

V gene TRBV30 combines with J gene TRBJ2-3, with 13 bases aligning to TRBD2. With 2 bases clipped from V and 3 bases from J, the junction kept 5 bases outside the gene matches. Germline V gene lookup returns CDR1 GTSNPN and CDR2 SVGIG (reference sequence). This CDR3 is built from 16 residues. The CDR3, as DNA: TGTGCCTGGAGTTTAGGGACTAGCGGGAAAACAGATACGCAGTATTTT. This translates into CAWSLGTSGKTDTQYF.

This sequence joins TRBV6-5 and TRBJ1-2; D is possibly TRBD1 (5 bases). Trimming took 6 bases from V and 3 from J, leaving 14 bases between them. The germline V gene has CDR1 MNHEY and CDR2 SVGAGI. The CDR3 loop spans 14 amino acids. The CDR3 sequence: CASRPVGGDYGYTF. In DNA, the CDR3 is TGTGCCAGCAGGCCCGTGGGGGGTGACTATGGCTACACCTTC.